These 23 T cell receptor beta chains were sequenced from one sample in a study of blood T cell repertoires in COVID-19. TCRdb's copy holds only in-frame clones and misses some; the assay was immunoSEQ multiplex PCR. This sample yields more than 250,000 clones, of which roughly 84% are seen a single time; 1% belongs to the top ten. Specimen: peripheral blood. These receptors all come from a man aged 50-59 years with active or convalescent COVID-19.

The chain uses TRBV11-1 and TRBJ2-3; perhaps TRBD1 as D (6 bases). Trimming took off 5 bases at V and 4 bases at J, with 10 bases between the two ends. CDR3 length: 13 amino acids. CDR1 and CDR2 from the germline V gene are SGHAT and FQDESV (reference sequence). As DNA, the CDR3 is TGTGCCAGCAGCCAAGGGGGACCAGATACGCAGTATTTT. This codes for CASSQGGPDTQYF.

The genes are TRBV7-2 and TRBJ2-1; possibly TRBD2 for D (6 bases). This CDR3 comprises 13 residues. Trimming stripped 6 bases from V and 11 bases from J, with 17 bases between. Looked up from germline, CDR1 is SGHTA and CDR2 is FQGNSA. DNA for the CDR3: TGTGCCAGCAGAAAAACCAGACTAGATCAGCAGTTCTTC. Its translation: CASRKTRLDQQFF.

The J gene is TRBJ1-2, the V gene TRBV30; D not certain. V was shortened by 0 bases and J by 3 bases, with 8 bases between the two germline ends. Germline V gene lookup returns CDR1 GTSNPN and CDR2 SVGIG (reference sequence). The CDR3 has 13 residues. The CDR3 DNA is TGTGCCTGGAGTGTAGTACTCTACTATGGCTACACCTTC. This gives the protein CAWSVVLYYGYTF.

The chain recombines TRBV18 with TRBJ2-2, with D unclear. This CDR3 comprises 15 residues. The V end was cut by 1 base, the J end by 1 base, with 7 bases between. Germline CDR1 KGHSH, CDR2 LQKENI. DNA of the CDR3: TGTGCCAGCTCACCACAAGGCGGGAACACCGGGGAGCTGTTTTTT. It translates to CASSPQGGNTGELFF. Full variable domain (remainder filled in from reference TRBV18 and TRBJ2-2): NAGVMQNPRHLVRRRGQEARLRCSPMKGHSHVYWYRQLPEEGLKFMVYLQKENIIDESGMPKERFSAEFPKEGPSILRIQQVVRGDSAAYFCASSPQGGNTGELFFGEGSRLTVL.

This chain links TRBV14 with TRBJ1-2; the match to TRBD1 covers 8 bases. The length of the CDR3 is 16 residues. The germline V gene encodes CDR1 SGHDN and CDR2 FVKESK. With 1 base clipped from V and 4 bases from J, the junction kept 8 bases outside the gene matches. The CDR3 spells CASSQGTGRITYGYTF. Here the CDR3 DNA reads TGTGCCAGCAGCCAAGGGACAGGGAGGATCACCTATGGCTACACCTTC.

The chain uses TRBV28 and TRBJ2-1, with TRBD2 identical over 7 bases. The CDR3 sequence is 16 residues long. Per germline, CDR1 MDHEN and CDR2 SYDVKM. The V gene end was trimmed by 5 bases and the J gene end by 4 bases; junction bases not matched to a gene: 11. The DNA for the CDR3 is TGTGCCAGCAGTCCTCTTATCAGCGGGGAATACAATGAGCAGTTCTTC. This codes for CASSPLISGEYNEQFF.

The chain employs TRBV7-3 and TRBJ2-1, with TRBD1 identical over 8 bases. The germline gives CDR1 SGHTA, CDR2 FQGTGA. The trim removed 6 bases at V and 3 bases at J, leaving 7 bases unmatched. The CDR3 sequence is 15 residues long. CDR3 bases: TGTGCCAGCAGTCGTACCGGGACAGGCTACAATGAGCAGTTCTTC. As protein: CASSRTGTGYNEQFF.

This chain links TRBV28 with TRBJ1-5; TRBD1 agrees at 7 bases. With 3 bases clipped from V and 7 bases from J, the junction kept 6 bases outside the gene matches. There are 14 residues in the CDR3. Germline lookup yields CDR1 MDHEN and CDR2 SYDVKM. CDR3 DNA: TGTGCCAGCAGTTTGGAGGGGGCTGTACAGCCCCAGCATTTT. It is translated as CASSLEGAVQPQHF.

This chain uses TRBV24-1 with TRBJ2-7; 10 bases agree with TRBD2. The CDR3 sequence is 15 residues long. V lost 3 bases to trimming and J lost 2 bases; unmatched junction nucleotides: 3. The germline gives CDR1 KGHDR, CDR2 SFDVKD. This CDR3 is CATSDPSGGTYEQYF. In DNA form, the CDR3 reads TGTGCCACCAGTGATCCTAGCGGGGGAACCTACGAGCAGTACTTC.

The J gene is TRBJ2-7, the V gene TRBV5-1; no clear D gene. Germline loops: CDR1 SGHRS, CDR2 YFSETQ. V was clipped by 0 bases and J by 0 bases, with 10 bases between them. CDR3 length equals 15 residues. The CDR3 DNA reads TGCGCCAGCAGCTTGGCGACGACTCGCTCCTACGAGCAGTACTTC. Its translation is CASSLATTRSYEQYF.

This clone was observed a single time. The V call is TRBV19, the J call TRBJ1-4; a possible D gene is TRBD1 (5 bases). Per germline, CDR1 LNHDA and CDR2 SQIVND (reference sequence). Trimming cost V 6 bases and J 4 bases, with 12 bases left between them. This CDR3 has 14 residues. CDR3 amino acids: CASRNTGVNEKLFF. CDR3 DNA sequence: TGTGCCAGTAGGAATACAGGAGTTAATGAAAAACTGTTTTTT.

The gene calls are TRBV7-6 and TRBJ2-3; D is undetermined. The length of the CDR3 is 16 residues. V was pared by 1 base and J by 0 bases, with 11 bases between. Germline CDR1 reads SGHVS; CDR2 reads FNYEAQ. CDR3 protein: CASSLVPAASTDTQYF. The CDR3 bases are TGTGCCAGCAGCTTAGTTCCGGCGGCTAGCACAGATACGCAGTATTTT.

The CDR3 protein is CASSLSTGDQPQHF. The CDR3 DNA sequence: TGTGCCAGCAGCTTATCGACAGGGGATCAGCCCCAGCATTTT. The gene calls are TRBV7-2 and TRBJ1-5; TRBD1 aligns across 8 bases. The CDR3 runs to 14 residues. V was pared by 2 bases and J by 5 bases, with 2 bases of the junction left unmatched. Germline-derived CDR1 and CDR2 are SGHTA and FQGNSA.

This chain joins TRBV28 and TRBJ2-5, with TRBD1 identical over 7 bases. CDR1 MDHEN and CDR2 SYDVKM come from the germline V gene. The CDR3 is made up of 16 amino acids. The V segment lost 2 bases and the J segment 7 bases; nucleotides outside the gene matches: 13. DNA for the CDR3: TGTGCCAGCAGTTTAAGCGCCGGGACAGCAAAGGGGACCCAGTACTTC. It translates to CASSLSAGTAKGTQYF.

The genes are TRBV6-5 and TRBJ1-4; 7 positions agree with TRBD1. The CDR3 covers 16 residues. V trimming: 0 bases; J trimming: 8 bases; junction bases outside the gene matches: 9. Germline values: CDR1 MNHEY, CDR2 SVGAGI. CDR3 bases: TGTGCCAGCAGTTACTCGGCGACAGGGTGGGACGAAAAACTGTTTTTT. Translating it yields CASSYSATGWDEKLFF.

The gene calls are TRBV5-6 and TRBJ1-6, with no clear D. The CDR3 has 14 residues. V was shortened by 0 bases and J by 7 bases, with 8 bases between the two germline ends. Germline V gene data show CDR1 as SGHDT and CDR2 as YYEEEE. Here the CDR3 reads CASSLAGSNSPLHF. DNA for the CDR3: TGTGCCAGCAGCTTGGCCGGGTCCAATTCACCCCTCCACTTT.

This clone was picked up a small number of times. This chain uses TRBV7-2 with TRBJ1-1; D unresolved. CDR3 size: 13 residues. Germline CDR1 SGHTA, CDR2 FQGNSA. The ends were cut back, 3 bases at V and 1 base at J, with 6 bases in the middle. This CDR3 is CASSFNWNTEAFF. CDR3 DNA sequence: TGTGCCAGCAGCTTCAATTGGAACACTGAAGCTTTCTTT.

The V gene is TRBV7-8, the J gene TRBJ2-2, with D possibly matching TRBD2 (6 bases). The CDR3 runs to 15 residues. Germline assignment: CDR1 SGHVS and CDR2 FQNEAQ. Trimming took off 5 bases at V and 5 bases at J, with 15 bases between the two ends. The CDR3 coding sequence is TGTGCCAGCAGCAGGACCGGGACTCAAACCGGGGAGCTGTTTTTT. This codes for CASSRTGTQTGELFF.

V gene TRBV28 combines with J gene TRBJ1-1; D gene ambiguous. Germline V CDR1 and CDR2: MDHEN, SYDVKM. V was pared by 7 bases and J by 1 base, with 7 bases between. This CDR3 is 12 amino acids long. The CDR3 DNA reads TGTGCCAGCAACCCGGGGAACACTGAAGCTTTCTTT. As protein: CASNPGNTEAFF.

CDR3 nucleotide sequence: TGTGCCAGCAGTTTATTCGCCCCTCAGGGTAGAGGCTACACCTTC. Translated: CASSLFAPQGRGYTF. V is TRBV28 and J is TRBJ1-2, with D possibly TRBD1 on 5 matching bases. V was cut by 1 base and J by 8 bases, with 17 bases left in between. Germline lookup yields CDR1 MDHEN and CDR2 SYDVKM. This CDR3 contains 15 residues.

The gene calls are TRBV11-2 and TRBJ1-2, with a possible D match to TRBD1 (5 bases). Per germline, CDR1 SGHAT and CDR2 FQNNGV. V was cut by 2 bases and J by 8 bases, with 12 bases left in between. CDR3 length equals 13 residues. As DNA, the CDR3 is TGTGCCAGCAGCTTAAGCGGGGGTTACGGCTACACCTTC. This sequence encodes CASSLSGGYGYTF.

The chain is built from TRBV5-5 and TRBJ1-1; 7 positions match TRBD1. Germline CDR1 is SGHKS and CDR2 is YYEKEE (reference sequence). The CDR3 has 16 residues. Trimming took 4 bases from V and 3 from J; bases not matched to a gene: 12. The CDR3 nucleotides are TGTGCCAGCAGCATCGGGACAGTCCTAAGTGACACTGAAGCTTTCTTT. Protein sequence: CASSIGTVLSDTEAFF.

The rearrangement uses TRBV10-2 and TRBJ1-2; 11 nucleotides line up with TRBD1. V lost 4 bases and J lost 4; bases outside the gene matches: 2. Per the germline V gene, CDR1 is WSHSY and CDR2 is SAAADI. This CDR3 has 14 amino acids. In DNA, the CDR3 is TGCGCCAGCAGTGCCGGGACAGGGGGCTATGGCTACACCTTC. Protein sequence: CASSAGTGGYGYTF.